The 25 T cell receptor beta chains reported below all come from one sample, sequenced in a study of CD8 T cells in Susac syndrome. About 0.5 to 1 ug RNA was reverse transcribed with random hexamers. TCRdb redid the calling of the immunoSEQ multiplex PCR reads with MiXCR, one entry per CDR3 protein. Of around 130,000 distinct CDR3 sequences in the sample, around 95% were seen once. Sequenced material: CD4+ T cells from PBMCs. These TCRs come from a human donor with multiple sclerosis.

This chain connects TRBV3-1 to TRBJ1-2; D is possibly TRBD1 (5 bases). Trimming stripped 3 bases from V and 4 bases from J, with 21 bases between. This CDR3 spans 17 amino acids. The germline CDR1 and CDR2 sequences are LGHDT and YNNKEL (reference sequence). CDR3 DNA sequence: TGTGCCAGCAGCCACCGGGGCAGCCTGGTGAGTAGCTATGGCTACACCTTC. This codes for CASSHRGSLVSSYGYTF.

This chain joins TRBV14 and TRBJ2-3; TRBD2 matches at 7 bases. The CDR3 has 15 amino acids. Trimming cost V 3 bases and J 0 bases; bases outside gene matches: 3. Looked up from germline, CDR1 is SGHDN and CDR2 is FVKESK. The CDR3 loop reads CASSQSSGSTDTQYF. Here the CDR3 DNA reads TGTGCCAGCAGCCAGTCTAGCGGAAGCACAGATACGCAGTATTTT.

The chain has TRBV29-1 and TRBJ1-1; 7 nucleotides line up with TRBD1. The CDR3 sequence is 13 residues long. The germline gives CDR1 SQVTM, CDR2 ANQGSEA. Trimming cost V 7 bases and J 4 bases; bases outside gene matches: 9. CDR3 sequence reads: CSAETGRVTEAFF. CDR3 DNA sequence: TGCAGCGCTGAGACAGGGAGGGTCACTGAAGCTTTCTTT.

The chain couples TRBV6-6 to TRBJ1-6; 8 bases are shared with TRBD1. This CDR3 has 16 residues. Trimming cost V 0 bases and J 10 bases; bases outside gene matches: 8. Germline lookup yields CDR1 MNHNY and CDR2 SVGAGI (reference sequence). The CDR3 loop reads CASSYSDRGVGSPLHF. CDR3 DNA: TGTGCCAGCAGTTACTCAGACAGGGGAGTTGGATCACCCCTCCACTTT.

The count of this clonotype is one. This sequence joins TRBV20-1 and TRBJ1-5; weak D call: TRBD1 (5 bases). Looked up from germline, CDR1 is DFQATT and CDR2 is SNEGSKA (reference sequence). This CDR3 is built from 14 residues. Deletions cut 6 bases from V and 1 base from J, with 13 bases between. The CDR3 is CSAQTRDSNQPQHF. The CDR3 bases are TGCAGTGCGCAAACCCGGGACAGCAATCAGCCCCAGCATTTT.

The chain recombines TRBV30 with TRBJ2-1; 8 bases map to TRBD1. V was clipped by 3 bases and J by 6 bases; unmatched bases: 10. Germline values: CDR1 GTSNPN, CDR2 SVGIG (reference sequence). This CDR3 contains 15 residues. The CDR3 sequence is CAWRKTGGLGNEQFF. CDR3 sequence (DNA): TGTGCCTGGAGGAAAACAGGGGGTTTAGGCAATGAGCAGTTCTTC.

The chain links TRBV5-6 to TRBJ1-5; 9 bases match TRBD1. Unmatched junction bases numbered 5, after V lost 4 bases and J lost 0 bases. The CDR3 is 16 residues long. Germline V CDR1 and CDR2: SGHDT, YYEEEE. As DNA, the CDR3 is TGTGCCAGCAGCGAAGGGACAGGGTATAGCAATCAGCCCCAGCATTTT. Residues: CASSEGTGYSNQPQHF.

The rearrangement joins TRBV7-9 to TRBJ1-2, with 7 bases identical to TRBD1. J lost 2 bases, V lost 5 bases, and 5 bases had no gene match. Germline V gene data show CDR1 as SEHNR and CDR2 as FQNEAQ (reference sequence). This CDR3 region has 14 residues. CDR3 in amino acids: CASSPTGYNYGYTF. CDR3 DNA: TGTGCCAGCAGCCCGACAGGGTACAACTATGGCTACACCTTC. Full variable domain (missing parts from reference TRBV7-9 and TRBJ1-2): DTGVSQNPRHKITKRGQNVTFRCDPISEHNRLYWYRQTLGQGPEFLTYFQNEAQLEKSRLLSDRFSAERPKGSFSTLEIQRTEQGDSAMYLCASSPTGYNYGYTFGSGTRLTVV.

This rearrangement joins TRBV29-1 to TRBJ2-1; D remains unclear. Germline CDR1 SQVTM, CDR2 ANQGSEA. Trimming stripped 2 bases from V and 7 bases from J, with 9 bases between. There are 12 residues in the CDR3. The CDR3: CSVEPGRNEQFF. DNA for the CDR3: TGCAGCGTTGAACCCGGTAGGAATGAGCAGTTCTTC.

This chain uses TRBV5-6 with TRBJ2-7, with a possible D match to TRBD1 (5 bases). Trimming cost V 7 bases and J 4 bases, with 18 bases left between them. The germline gives CDR1 SGHDT, CDR2 YYEEEE. This CDR3 region has 14 residues. The CDR3 DNA sequence: TGTGCCAGCCGTCCTAAGGGGCGCCGATACGAGCAGTACTTC. Its translation: CASRPKGRRYEQYF.

The CDR3 here is CASSLGIIETKLSGYTF. In DNA, the CDR3 is TGTGCCAGCAGCTTGGGAATTATCGAGACTAAACTATCTGGCTACACCTTC. The chain links TRBV5-4 to TRBJ1-2; D is uncertain. Germline-derived CDR1 and CDR2 are SGHNT and YYREEE (reference sequence). CDR3 length: 17 residues. V dropped 0 bases and J dropped 7 bases, with 22 bases sitting between them.

This chain connects TRBV10-3 to TRBJ2-3; 7 nucleotides align to TRBD1. Looked up from germline, CDR1 is ENHRY and CDR2 is SYGVKD. This CDR3 region has 17 residues. With 0 bases clipped from V and 3 bases from J, the junction kept 9 bases outside the gene matches. In DNA form, the CDR3 reads TGTGCCATCAGTGAGTCGCTGACAGGGAGAGGTACAGATACGCAGTATTTT. Its protein product is CAISESLTGRGTDTQYF.

The chain is built from TRBV28 and TRBJ2-7, with D tentatively TRBD2 (6 bases). The CDR3 consists of 15 residues. Between the trimmed V and J ends, which lost 4 bases and 1 base, there was a span of 14 bases. Germline V gene lookup returns CDR1 MDHEN and CDR2 SYDVKM. For the CDR3, the DNA is TGTGCCAGCAGTTCGGGGCGGGACGGTTCCTACGAGCAGTACTTC. Its translation is CASSSGRDGSYEQYF.

The rearrangement joins TRBV20-1 to TRBJ1-2; weak D call: TRBD1 (5 bases). The CDR3 is made up of 15 amino acids. The V gene's germline CDR1 is DFQATT and CDR2 SNEGSKA (reference sequence). The V and J ends lost 3 bases and 0 bases respectively, with 14 bases between them. CDR3 DNA: TGCAGTGCTAGCCCGGGGCCGAATACTAACTATGGCTACACCTTC. Its translation is CSASPGPNTNYGYTF.

V and J are TRBV15 and TRBJ2-1, with D unclear. Trimming left V 8 bases short and J 0 bases short, with 11 bases between. Germline V CDR1 and CDR2: LNHNV, YYDKDF (reference sequence). This CDR3 contains 14 residues. The DNA of the CDR3 is TGTGCCACCGGATCAGGCGTCTCCTACAATGAGCAGTTCTTC. Translated, it gives CATGSGVSYNEQFF.

The chain joins TRBV12-3 or TRBV12-4 to TRBJ1-2; D is undetermined. This CDR3 spans 13 amino acids. The V end was cut by 2 bases, the J end by 6 bases, with 10 bases between. CDR3 sequence reads: CASSLMELNGYTF. The CDR3 DNA reads TGTGCCAGCAGTTTAATGGAACTTAATGGCTACACCTTC.

The rearrangement joins TRBV4-2 to TRBJ2-1; 8 positions agree with TRBD2. Germline V gene lookup returns CDR1 LGHNA and CDR2 YNFKEQ. There are 16 residues in the CDR3. J gave up 8 bases and V 0 bases, and 9 bases lay outside the gene matches. The CDR3 region is CASSQDFSGRSDEQFF. The CDR3 DNA is TGTGCCAGCAGCCAAGATTTCAGCGGGAGATCCGATGAGCAGTTCTTC.

CDR3 residues: CSALLGVGLTEAFF. CDR3 sequence (DNA): TGCAGTGCTCTCCTAGGGGTCGGTCTCACTGAAGCTTTCTTT. The rearrangement joins TRBV20-1 to TRBJ1-1, with D possibly matching TRBD1 (5 bases). Per germline, CDR1 DFQATT and CDR2 SNEGSKA (reference sequence). The CDR3 covers 14 residues. The V end was cut by 5 bases, the J end by 4 bases, with 17 bases between.

The rearrangement uses TRBV7-3 and TRBJ2-7, with TRBD2 as a possible D gene (5 bases). The CDR3 runs to 14 residues. The germline CDR1 and CDR2 sequences are SGHTA and FQGTGA. Trimming cost V 0 bases and J 12 bases, with 18 bases left between them. The CDR3 loop is CASSLTGPDSPAYF. In DNA, the CDR3 is TGTGCCAGCAGCTTAACAGGCCCGGACTCCCCTGCGTACTTC.

The chain employs TRBV4-3 and TRBJ2-5; D is unclear. Per germline, CDR1 LGHNA and CDR2 YSLEER. The CDR3 consists of 14 residues. Trimming took 0 bases from V and 7 from J, leaving 12 bases between them. The CDR3 DNA is TGCGCCAGCAGCCAAGATAGTGCCCTAGGGACCCAGTACTTC. It translates to CASSQDSALGTQYF.

The chain has TRBV30 and TRBJ2-1; D unresolved. The CDR3 covers 12 residues. V lost 2 bases to trimming and J lost 10 bases, with 12 bases between them. Germline V gene data show CDR1 as GTSNPN and CDR2 as SVGIG (reference sequence). CDR3: CAWSNPVGEQFF. The DNA for the CDR3 is TGTGCCTGGAGTAATCCGGTGGGGGAGCAGTTCTTC.

This clonotype was detected once. This chain joins TRBV28 and TRBJ2-2, with unresolved D. V lost 3 bases to trimming and J lost 1 base, with 9 bases between them. Germline CDR1 MDHEN, CDR2 SYDVKM. There are 15 residues in the CDR3. The CDR3, as DNA: TGTGCCAGCAGTTTGCACCAGGAGAACACCGGGGAGCTGTTTTTT. Encoded protein: CASSLHQENTGELFF.

The gene calls are TRBV29-1 and TRBJ1-1, with a tentative D call TRBD1 (5 bases). Germline CDR1 and CDR2: SQVTM and ANQGSEA. The CDR3 has 13 amino acids. V gave up 6 bases and J gave up 1 base, with 12 bases separating them. CDR3 sequence reads: CSVGGTSNTEAFF. The DNA for the CDR3 is TGCAGCGTAGGAGGGACTTCGAACACTGAAGCTTTCTTT.

The J gene is TRBJ1-5, the V gene TRBV20-1; no clear D. V lost 1 base and J lost 6, with 13 bases in between. There are 14 residues in the CDR3. Germline values: CDR1 DFQATT, CDR2 SNEGSKA (reference sequence). The CDR3 region is CSARVWEGGQPQHF. As DNA, the CDR3 is TGCAGTGCTAGAGTTTGGGAGGGAGGTCAGCCCCAGCATTTT.

V is TRBV9 and J is TRBJ2-7; TRBD1 matches at 8 bases. CDR1 and CDR2 from the germline V gene are SGDLS and YYNGEE. The CDR3 sequence is 15 residues long. Germline trimming cut 2 bases from V and 5 bases from J; bases unmatched to any gene: 9. DNA for the CDR3: TGTGCCAGCAGCGTCGGACAGGGACAGTTGAACGAGCAGTACTTC. It codes for CASSVGQGQLNEQYF.